This TCR beta chain stems from a study of spatial heterogeneity in lung cancer. Looking at the study overall: Raw-read counts averaged over ten per unique TCR and UMI combination. Study results and caveats: Resection blood, more than follow-up blood, showed ubiquitous expanded tumor TCRs.

TCRdb redid the calling of the 5' RACE reads with MiXCR, one entry per CDR3 protein. Of approximately 39,000 distinct CDR3 sequences listed, about 6% were seen once; the top ten hold around a tenth. Time point described: sample taken at primary tumor resection. Without sorting, whole RNA was sequenced from tumor, nontumor lung or frozen PBMC. Details on this clonotype: Its target is unknown.

Trimming pared 6 bases from V and 1 base from J, leaving 9 bases between. CDR3 length equals 13 residues. The germline V gene encodes CDR1 MNHEY and CDR2 SVGAGI. The J gene is TRBJ1-2, the V gene TRBV6-5, with D perhaps TRBD1 (6 bases). The origin of this receptor is a male donor with early-stage non-small cell lung cancer. The sequencing here drew on PBMCs, taken at surgery. For the CDR3, the DNA is TGTGCCAGCAGAACAGGGTGTAACTATGGCTACACCTTC. Protein sequence: CASRTGCNYGYTF.